Listed here are 29 T cell receptor beta chains from one sample, sequenced in a study of T cell clonality in common variable immunodeficiency. Only in-frame clones appear in the TCRdb table, and some are missing; sequencing was by immunoSEQ multiplex PCR. The record shows about 35,000 clones for this sample, with no singletons present. Sequencing input: peripheral blood mononuclear cells. The receptors shown here come from a person between 18 and 70 years old in good health.

This clone was detected many times. Read sequence stops 3 residues before the CDR3 end, and the germline J gene provides the missing end. The V and J genes are TRBV2 and TRBJ2-7, with 10 bases identical to TRBD2. J was trimmed by 6 bases and V by 6 bases; bases with no gene match: 11. The CDR3 contains 15 residues. The germline CDR1 and CDR2 sequences are SNHLY and FYNNEI. CDR3 residues: CASSPQASGRGEQYF. Incomplete CDR3 DNA: TGTGCCAGCAGCCCCCAGGCTAGCGGGAGAGGCGAG.

This clone was observed at least ten times. The sequenced part of the CDR3 DNA is TGTGCCAGCAGTGTTGACAGGGGTGGCACCGGGGAG. It codes for CASSVDRGGTGE. The CDR3 in its entirety is CASSVDRGGTGELFF. The chain carries TRBV6-1 and TRBJ2-2; TRBD1 aligns across 8 bases. With the read ending 3 residues before the CDR3 end, the germline J gene is used to fill in that end. This CDR3 spans 15 amino acids. CDR1 and CDR2 from the germline V gene are MNHNS and SASEGT. Trimming took 4 bases from V and 4 from J; bases not matched to a gene: 5.

This clone was observed at least ten times. The read ends 3 residues before the CDR3 terminus; that terminus is restored from the germline J gene. The V gene is TRBV5-1, the J gene TRBJ2-1; TRBD2 matches at 11 bases. This CDR3 is built from 16 residues. V gave up 3 bases and J gave up 5 bases; unmatched junction bases: 7. CDR1 is SGHRS, CDR2 YFSETQ, per germline. The CDR3 loop reads CASSWEPGLADNEQFF. The sequenced part of the CDR3 DNA is TGCGCCAGCAGCTGGGAACCGGGACTAGCGGACAATGAG.

Notes on this clone: The read comes to an end 3 residues before the CDR3 does, leaving the germline J gene to fill in the end. The rearrangement uses TRBV19 and TRBJ2-2, with 7 bases identical to TRBD1. CDR3 size: 13 residues. The V gene end was trimmed by 10 bases and the J gene end by 6 bases; junction bases not matched to a gene: 8. The germline V gene encodes CDR1 LNHDA and CDR2 SQIVND (reference sequence). The covered CDR3 bases are TGTGCCATCGACGGGACAGTAGCCGGGGAG. It encodes CAIDGTVAGE. The whole CDR3 sequence is CAIDGTVAGELFF.

The table lists this clone with many counts. The read stops 3 residues short of the end of the CDR3; the missing end is completed from the germline J gene. The rearrangement joins TRBV30 to TRBJ2-7, with 11 bases lining up with TRBD2. The CDR3 is made up of 16 amino acids. Germline lookup yields CDR1 GTSNPN and CDR2 SVGIG (reference sequence). V trimming: 1 base; J trimming: 2 bases; junction bases outside the gene matches: 7. The CDR3 is CAWSGGTSGKPYEQYF. Partial CDR3 DNA: TGTGCCTGGAGTGGGGGGACTAGCGGTAAACCCTACGAG.

This clone was seen many times. The missing CDR3 end, 3 residues past where the read stops, is filled in from the germline J gene. The chain links TRBV19 to TRBJ2-2; 9 bases are a match to TRBD1. Looked up from germline, CDR1 is LNHDA and CDR2 is SQIVND (reference sequence). This CDR3 region has 15 residues. Trimming at V came to 3 bases and at J to 5 bases, leaving 4 bases not matched to a gene. CDR3 amino acids: CASSMVGTGTGELFF. The CDR3 DNA, read in part, is TGTGCCAGTAGTATGGTTGGGACAGGGACCGGGGAG.

This clone is medium-sized by share. Read coverage stops 3 residues before the CDR3 terminus; the germline J gene supplies the remainder. The chain uses TRBV6-1 and TRBJ1-5, with 7 bases fitting TRBD1. The junction had 4 bases not matched to a gene; V was cut back by 2 bases and J by 0 bases. CDR1 is MNHNS, CDR2 SASEGT, per germline. The length of the CDR3 is 16 residues. CDR3 sequence: CASSESTGNSNQPQHF. Partial CDR3 DNA: TGTGCCAGCAGTGAATCGACAGGGAATAGCAATCAGCCC.

The table lists this clone with many counts. With the read ending 3 residues before the CDR3 end, the germline J gene is used to fill in that end. This rearrangement joins TRBV5-1 to TRBJ2-5; 9 nucleotides line up with TRBD1. From germline, CDR1 is SGHRS and CDR2 YFSETQ. V gave up 4 bases and J gave up 2 bases; unmatched junction bases: 3. This CDR3 spans 14 amino acids. The CDR3 bases that were read are TGCGCCAGCAGCGCGGACAGGGGACAAGAGACC. Translated, it gives CASSADRGQET. The entire CDR3 reads CASSADRGQETQYF.

This clone was observed many times. The missing CDR3 end, 3 residues past where the read stops, is filled in from the germline J gene. The chain carries TRBV2 and TRBJ2-1, with D maybe TRBD1 (6 bases). Trimming cost V 6 bases and J 0 bases, with 15 bases left between them. Germline V gives CDR1 SNHLY, CDR2 FYNNEI. The CDR3 extends over 16 amino acids. The DNA read from the CDR3 is TGTGCCAGCAGCTATGAAGCGGACAGCTCCTACAATGAG. Encoded protein: CASSYEADSSYNE. The complete CDR3 sequence is CASSYEADSSYNEQFF.

Remarks on this clone: The read ends 3 residues before the CDR3 terminus; that terminus is restored from the germline J gene. The rearrangement links TRBV20-1 to TRBJ1-1; no clear D. The V end was cut by 5 bases, the J end by 0 bases, with 16 bases between. Germline V gives CDR1 DFQATT, CDR2 SNEGSKA (reference sequence). The CDR3 spans 15 residues. CDR3 bases read: TGCAGTGCTGCCAAATTCGGGGAAATGAACACTGAA. It yields the protein CSAAKFGEMNTE. The whole CDR3 reads CSAAKFGEMNTEAFF.

As concerns this clone: The read stops 3 residues short of the end of the CDR3; the missing end is completed from the germline J gene. The chain carries TRBV13 and TRBJ1-1; 7 nucleotides line up with TRBD1. The CDR3 contains 15 residues. The germline CDR1 and CDR2 sequences are PRHDT and FYEKMQ (reference sequence). V lost 0 bases to trimming and J lost 1 base; unmatched junction nucleotides: 2. The sequenced part of the CDR3 DNA is TGTGCCAGCAGCTTAGGAACAGGGGCGAACACTGAA. Translating it yields CASSLGTGANTE. The complete CDR3 reads CASSLGTGANTEAFF.

This clone occurred a few times. Read sequence stops 3 residues before the CDR3 end, and the germline J gene provides the missing end. This rearrangement joins TRBV18 to TRBJ1-5; 7 bases are a match to TRBD1. Trimming removed 4 bases from V and 2 bases from J; junction bases left unmatched: 5. Germline assignment: CDR1 KGHSH and CDR2 LQKENI. CDR3 length: 15 residues. CDR3 DNA, as far as it was read: TGTGCCAGCTCACGACAGGGAACCGGCAATCAGCCC. It yields the protein CASSRQGTGNQP. The full CDR3 sequence reads CASSRQGTGNQPQHF.

This clone occurred many times. From the germline J gene comes the end of the CDR3, since the read stops 3 residues before it. The V call is TRBV5-3, the J call TRBJ1-1; D is undetermined. Being an ORF, TRBV5-3 has a function that is uncertain. Deletions cut 1 base from V and 0 bases from J, with 7 bases between. The CDR3 runs 14 residues. Here the CDR3 reads CARSLTDMNTEAFF. The DNA read from the CDR3 is TGTGCCAGAAGCTTGACAGATATGAACACTGAA.

The sample holds many counts of this clone. This CDR3 is CASSLDPAPKGTQYF. The CDR3 DNA, read in part, is TGTGCCAGCAGCTTAGATCCCGCCCCCAAGGGGACC. The chain joins TRBV11-3 to TRBJ2-5, with no clear D. The CDR3 end is not reached by the read, which stops 3 residues before it; the germline J gene fills it in. Trimming shortened V by 0 bases and J by 7 bases, and 15 bases separated the two germline ends. The CDR3 sequence is 15 residues long. Per the germline V gene, CDR1 is SGHNT and CDR2 is YENEEA. The variable domain in full, with the rest retrieved from reference TRBV11-3 and TRBJ2-5, is EAGVVQSPRYKIIEKKQPVAFWCNPISGHNTLYWYLQNLGQGPELLIRYENEEAVDDSQLPKDRFSAERLKGVDSTLKIQPAELGDSAVYLCASSLDPAPKGTQYFGPGTRLLVL.

This clone was observed many times. The observed sequence ends 3 residues before the CDR3 terminus, with the missing tail filled in from the germline J gene. The chain recombines TRBV5-4 with TRBJ2-3, with 9 nucleotides matching TRBD2. This CDR3 spans 15 amino acids. Germline CDR1 reads SGHNT; CDR2 reads YYREEE (reference sequence). V shed 0 bases and J 3 bases; nucleotides not matched to a gene: 2. The CDR3 is CASSLGLAATDTQYF. The part of the CDR3 DNA that was read is TGTGCCAGCAGCTTGGGACTAGCGGCAACAGATACG.

In its sample, this clone was seen many times. The DNA ends 3 residues before the CDR3 does, and the rest of the CDR3 is filled in from the germline J gene. The rearrangement uses TRBV6-2 or TRBV6-3 and TRBJ1-1, with D maybe TRBD1 (5 bases). The CDR3 runs to 12 residues. Per germline, CDR1 MNHEY and CDR2 SVGEGT. The covered CDR3 bases are TGTGCCAGCAGTTATTTGGGCCCAGGG. Translating it yields CASSYLGPG. In full, the CDR3 reads CASSYLGPGAFF.

Concerning this clone itself: Sequencing ends 3 residues short of the CDR3 end; the germline J gene provides the rest. This chain links TRBV7-8 with TRBJ1-2; D may be TRBD1 (5 bases). Germline V CDR1 and CDR2: SGHVS, FQNEAQ. The CDR3 contains 16 residues. The covered CDR3 bases are TGTGCCAGCAGCTTATTTGGGACTAGCGGATCCAATGAC. It encodes CASSLFGTSGSND. The full CDR3 is CASSLFGTSGSNDYTF.

There are many counts of this clone. The missing CDR3 end, 3 residues past where the read stops, is filled in from the germline J gene. The chain links TRBV13 to TRBJ2-1; D perhaps matches TRBD2 (6 bases). The CDR3 runs to 16 residues. CDR1 and CDR2 from the germline V gene are PRHDT and FYEKMQ (reference sequence). Trimming shortened V by 1 base and J by 5 bases, and 15 bases separated the two germline ends. CDR3 bases read: TGTGCCAGCAGCTTAGCCCCTGGGACTTCCAACAATGAG. As protein: CASSLAPGTSNNE. The full CDR3 reads CASSLAPGTSNNEQFF.

This clone has ten or more counts. Incomplete CDR3 DNA: TGCGCCAGCAGCCAGACTAGCCTTAGCTCTGGGGCCAACGTC. The encoded protein is CASSQTSLSSGANV. The whole CDR3 sequence is CASSQTSLSSGANVLTF. This chain joins TRBV5-1 and TRBJ2-6, with TRBD2 identical over 7 bases. The read stops 3 residues short of the end of the CDR3; the missing end is completed from the germline J gene. The CDR3 loop spans 17 amino acids. V dropped 4 bases and J dropped 0; count of bases not matched to a gene: 7. Germline V gene sequence: CDR1 SGHRS, CDR2 YFSETQ.

On this clone itself: The CDR3 end falls 3 residues outside the read, so it is completed with the germline J gene. The chain couples TRBV19 to TRBJ2-3; 9 bases agree with TRBD2. The ends lost 8 bases at V and 4 bases at J; junction bases unmatched: 13. CDR3 size: 16 residues. Germline CDR1 LNHDA, CDR2 SQIVND (reference sequence). Incomplete CDR3 DNA: TGTGCCAGTGAACCAGCGGAAGCGGGAGGACCAGATACG. It codes for CASEPAEAGGPDT. The CDR3 reads in full as CASEPAEAGGPDTQYF.

This clone was counted only a few times. The CDR3 end falls 3 residues outside the read, so it is completed with the germline J gene. V gene TRBV7-9 combines with J gene TRBJ1-2; D perhaps matches TRBD1 (6 bases). The germline V gene encodes CDR1 SEHNR and CDR2 FQNEAQ (reference sequence). The CDR3 is 14 amino acids. The sequenced part of the CDR3 DNA is TGTGCCAGCAGCTTTGGGGGCTCCTACAATGAC. Protein sequence: CASSFGGSYND. The complete CDR3 sequence is CASSFGGSYNDYTF.

This clone was observed at least ten times. The read halts 3 residues ahead of the CDR3 end, with the missing end drawn from the germline J gene. The chain uses TRBV20-1 and TRBJ2-3, with a tentative D call TRBD1 (6 bases). The CDR3 consists of 13 residues. The germline V gene encodes CDR1 DFQATT and CDR2 SNEGSKA (reference sequence). CDR3 sequence: CSATTGWRQPQYF. CDR3 DNA, as far as it was read: TGCAGTGCCACAACAGGGTGGCGTCAGCCG.

About this clone: The sequence runs out 3 residues before the end of the CDR3; the remainder is reconstructed from the germline J gene. The V call is TRBV7-9, the J call TRBJ2-5, with D possibly TRBD1 on 5 matching bases. The CDR3 consists of 15 residues. V was cut by 5 bases and J by 5 bases, with 18 bases left in between. CDR1 is SEHNR, CDR2 FQNEAQ, per germline (reference sequence). CDR3 DNA, as far as it was read: TGTGCCAGCAGCGGAGCCTTGGACCCAGGGGAGACC. Its protein is CASSGALDPGET. The full CDR3 reads CASSGALDPGETQYF.

This clone was picked up many times. The CDR3 end falls 3 residues outside the read, so it is completed with the germline J gene. This sequence joins TRBV6-2 or TRBV6-3 and TRBJ2-1; perhaps TRBD2 as D (7 bases). With 8 bases removed from V and 8 bases from J, the gap between germline ends came to 13 bases. CDR1 and CDR2 from the germline V gene are MNHEY and SVGEGT. The CDR3 runs to 12 residues. The sequenced CDR3 bases are TGTGCCAGCGTGGGAGGGGGAGATGAG. Translating it yields CASVGGGDE. Given in full, the CDR3 is CASVGGGDEQFF.

The sample holds many counts of this clone. The read finishes 3 residues shy of the CDR3 end, and the germline J gene is used to complete it. The V call is TRBV20-1, the J call TRBJ2-1; no reliable D call. The CDR3 has 12 amino acids. From germline, CDR1 is DFQATT and CDR2 SNEGSKA (reference sequence). V was shortened by 2 bases and J by 9 bases, with 11 bases between the two germline ends. The CDR3 region is CSARPNSGEQFF. CDR3 DNA (partial): TGCAGTGCTAGACCTAATAGTGGTGAG.

This clone was seen ten or more times. The read halts 3 residues ahead of the CDR3 end, with the missing end drawn from the germline J gene. The V call is TRBV5-1, the J call TRBJ1-1, with D perhaps matching TRBD1 (6 bases). Germline V CDR1 and CDR2: SGHRS, YFSETQ. Trimming shortened V by 4 bases and J by 5 bases, and 21 bases separated the two germline ends. The CDR3 is made up of 16 amino acids. The CDR3 loop is CASSPTVSGGGTEAFF. CDR3 DNA (partial): TGCGCCAGCAGCCCCACCGTCTCGGGAGGGGGAACTGAA.

This clone was seen many times. Read data end 3 residues before the CDR3 end; the end is taken from the germline J gene. This rearrangement joins TRBV19 to TRBJ2-2; D is possibly TRBD2 (5 bases). Germline-derived CDR1 and CDR2 are LNHDA and SQIVND (reference sequence). The CDR3 has 13 amino acids. V was shortened by 3 bases and J by 7 bases, with 9 bases between the two germline ends. The CDR3 DNA, read in part, is TGTGCCAGTAGTATTCGCGCGGGCGGGGAG. Translation gives CASSIRAGGE. The entire CDR3 sequence reads CASSIRAGGELFF.

This clone has at least ten counts. The DNA ends 3 residues before the CDR3 does, and the rest of the CDR3 is filled in from the germline J gene. The chain joins TRBV18 to TRBJ2-7; 7 bases are a match to TRBD2. The CDR3 consists of 14 residues. The germline CDR1 and CDR2 sequences are KGHSH and LQKENI. Trimming cost V 3 bases and J 6 bases; bases outside gene matches: 8. Here the CDR3 reads CASSPGGTIGEQYF. CDR3 bases read: TGTGCCAGCTCACCGGGGGGGACCATAGGCGAG.

The CDR3: CASSPTLDRYQGTQYF. CDR3 DNA, as far as it was read: TGTGCCAGCTCACCCACCCTCGACAGGTACCAAGGGACG. The chain couples TRBV18 to TRBJ2-3; a weak D match, TRBD1 (6 bases). The read terminates 3 residues before the CDR3 end, so the remaining end is supplied by the germline J gene. The length of the CDR3 is 16 residues. Germline V gene data show CDR1 as KGHSH and CDR2 as LQKENI.